The 9 T cell receptor beta chains given below trace back to one sample, sequenced in a study of blood T cell repertoires in COVID-19. Assay: immunoSEQ multiplex PCR; the TCRdb copy retains only in-frame clones and omits some. The sample includes over 250,000 clones, 86% of them seen just once. The sequenced sample was peripheral blood. These receptors were taken from a man aged 35-49 years who had recovered from COVID-19.

The V gene is TRBV1, the J gene TRBJ2-2; TRBD1 is the table's D call, not checked against the DNA. TRBV1 is a pseudogene segment. This CDR3 spans 17 amino acids. CDR3 sequence: CTSSQEDHRGQAGELFF. CDR3 coding DNA: TGCACCAGCAGCCAAGAAGACCACAGGGGGCAGGCCGGGGAGCTGTTTTTT.

The rearrangement links TRBV9 to TRBJ2-3; 7 nucleotides line up with TRBD2. V shed 4 bases, J shed 2 bases, and the junction held 4 bases outside the gene matches. Germline CDR1 reads SGDLS; CDR2 reads YYNGEE. The CDR3 totals 14 residues. CDR3 sequence reads: CASSPREATDTQYF. CDR3 coding DNA: TGTGCCAGCAGCCCTCGGGAGGCCACAGATACGCAGTATTTT.

The chain recombines TRBV9 with TRBJ1-2; no clear D. Trimming removed 4 bases from V and 4 bases from J, with 14 bases in between. CDR3 length: 14 residues. Germline V gene lookup returns CDR1 SGDLS and CDR2 YYNGEE. This CDR3 is CASSPQIGIYGYTF. As DNA, the CDR3 is TGTGCCAGCAGCCCCCAGATCGGGATCTATGGCTACACCTTC.

CDR3 sequence: CASKSGRDSIYGYTF. The CDR3 coding sequence is TGTGCCAGTAAGAGCGGGAGGGACAGCATCTATGGCTACACCTTC. The V and J genes are TRBV19 and TRBJ1-2, with 7 bases lining up with TRBD1. From germline, CDR1 is LNHDA and CDR2 SQIVND (reference sequence). The CDR3 contains 15 residues. Germline trimming cut 7 bases from V and 4 bases from J; bases unmatched to any gene: 12.

The chain links TRBV6-5 to TRBJ2-1, with TRBD2 matching over 7 bases. Germline lookup yields CDR1 MNHEY and CDR2 SVGAGI. The CDR3 is 15 amino acids. Trimming at V came to 6 bases and at J to 2 bases, leaving 7 bases not matched to a gene. The CDR3 sequence: CASRSAAGAYNEQFF. As DNA, the CDR3 is TGTGCCAGCAGGTCAGCGGCGGGGGCCTACAATGAGCAGTTCTTC.

This clone was counted at least ten times. This chain joins TRBV4-3 and TRBJ1-4, with D possibly matching TRBD1 (5 bases). The V gene's germline CDR1 is LGHNA and CDR2 YSLEER. With 0 bases removed from V and 3 bases from J, the gap between germline ends came to 17 bases. There are 18 residues in the CDR3. The CDR3 bases are TGCGCCAGCAGCCAAGATGTAAGGGGCCCCGGACCTAATGAAAAACTGTTTTTT. Protein: CASSQDVRGPGPNEKLFF.

V usage is TRBV3-1 (or the pseudogene TRBV3-2) and J usage is TRBJ2-5; TRBD2 might be the D (5 bases). This CDR3 is built from 12 residues. Trimming left V 0 bases short and J 9 bases short, with 8 bases between. From germline, CDR1 is LGHDT and CDR2 YNNKEL (reference sequence). DNA for the CDR3: TGTGCCAGCAGCCAAGATCCCGGGGCCCAGTACTTC. This gives the protein CASSQDPGAQYF.

This rearrangement joins TRBV10-3 to TRBJ2-2, with unresolved D. The CDR3 runs 15 residues. The V end was cut by 2 bases, the J end by 2 bases, with 9 bases between. Per the germline V gene, CDR1 is ENHRY and CDR2 is SYGVKD. CDR3 region: CAISEPGSNTGELFF. CDR3 DNA sequence: TGTGCCATCAGTGAGCCAGGCAGCAACACCGGGGAGCTGTTTTTT.

In this sample, this clone turned up once. The rearrangement joins TRBV7-3 to TRBJ2-2; D is uncertain. Trimming took 8 bases from V and 3 from J, leaving 7 bases between them. The CDR3 covers 12 residues. CDR1 and CDR2 from the germline V gene are SGHTA and FQGTGA. CDR3 region: CASSQHTGELFF. The CDR3 DNA reads TGTGCCAGCTCACAGCACACCGGGGAGCTGTTTTTT. The full variable domain, in which reference TRBV7-3 and TRBJ2-2 provide the parts outside the CDR3, is GAGVSQTPSNKVTEKGKYVELRCDPISGHTALYWYRQSLGQGPEFLIYFQGTGAADDSGLPNDRFFAVRPEGSVSTLKIQRTERGDSAVYLCASSQHTGELFFGEGSRLTVL.